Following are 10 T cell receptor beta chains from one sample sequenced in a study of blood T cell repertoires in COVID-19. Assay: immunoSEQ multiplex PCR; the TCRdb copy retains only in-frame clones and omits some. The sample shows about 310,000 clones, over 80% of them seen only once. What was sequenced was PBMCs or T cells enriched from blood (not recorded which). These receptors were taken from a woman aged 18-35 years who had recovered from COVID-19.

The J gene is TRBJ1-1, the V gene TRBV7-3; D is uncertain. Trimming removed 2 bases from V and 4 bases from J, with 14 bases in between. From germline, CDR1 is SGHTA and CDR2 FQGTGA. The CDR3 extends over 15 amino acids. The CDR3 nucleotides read TGTGCCAGCAGCTTAGGTAGCCGGGGTGGCACTGAAGCTTTCTTT. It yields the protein CASSLGSRGGTEAFF.

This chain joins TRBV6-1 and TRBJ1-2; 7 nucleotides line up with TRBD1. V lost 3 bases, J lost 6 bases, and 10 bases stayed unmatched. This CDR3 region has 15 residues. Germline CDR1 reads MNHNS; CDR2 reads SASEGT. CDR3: CASSEDPTGIDGYTF. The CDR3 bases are TGTGCCAGCAGTGAGGATCCGACAGGGATCGATGGCTACACCTTC.

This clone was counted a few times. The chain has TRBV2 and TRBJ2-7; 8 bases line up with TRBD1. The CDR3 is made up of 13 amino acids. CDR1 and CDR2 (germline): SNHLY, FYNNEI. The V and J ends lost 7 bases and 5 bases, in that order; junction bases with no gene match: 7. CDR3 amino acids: CASTTGGYHEQYF. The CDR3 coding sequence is TGTGCCAGCACAACAGGGGGTTACCACGAGCAGTACTTC. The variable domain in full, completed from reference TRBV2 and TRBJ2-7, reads EPEVTQTPSHQVTQMGQEVILRCVPISNHLYFYWYRQILGQKVEFLVSFYNNEISEKSEIFDDQFSVERPDGSNFTLKIRSTKLEDSAMYFCASTTGGYHEQYFGPGTRLTVT.

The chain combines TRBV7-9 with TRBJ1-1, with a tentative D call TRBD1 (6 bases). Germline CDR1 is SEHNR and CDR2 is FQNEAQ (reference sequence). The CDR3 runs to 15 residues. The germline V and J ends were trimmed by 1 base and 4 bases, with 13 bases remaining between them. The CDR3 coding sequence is TGTGCCAGCAGCTTAGAGGGGGTGGGAACCACTGAAGCTTTCTTT. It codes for CASSLEGVGTTEAFF.

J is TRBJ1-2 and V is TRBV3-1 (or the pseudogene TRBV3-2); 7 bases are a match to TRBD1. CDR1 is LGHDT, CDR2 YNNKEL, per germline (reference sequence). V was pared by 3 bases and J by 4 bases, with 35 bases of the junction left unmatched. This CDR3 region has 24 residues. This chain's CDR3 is CASSHEGPHGDKSSKGTDGYGYTF. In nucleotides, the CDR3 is TGTGCCAGCAGCCATGAAGGACCGCATGGCGACAAATCATCTAAGGGGACAGACGGCTATGGCTACACCTTC.

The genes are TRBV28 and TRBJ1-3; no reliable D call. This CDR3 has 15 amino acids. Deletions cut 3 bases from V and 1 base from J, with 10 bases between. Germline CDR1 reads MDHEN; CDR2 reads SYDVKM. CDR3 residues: CASSFAGISGNTIYF. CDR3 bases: TGTGCCAGCAGTTTTGCGGGGATTTCTGGAAACACCATATATTTT.

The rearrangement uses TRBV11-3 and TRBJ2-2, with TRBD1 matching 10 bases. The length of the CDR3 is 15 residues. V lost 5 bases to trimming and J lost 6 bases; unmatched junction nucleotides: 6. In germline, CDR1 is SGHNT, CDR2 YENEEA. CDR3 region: CASSHRTGGSGELFF. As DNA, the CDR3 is TGTGCCAGCAGCCATAGGACAGGGGGATCCGGGGAGCTGTTTTTT. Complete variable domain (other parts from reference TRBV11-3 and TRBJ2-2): EAGVVQSPRYKIIEKKQPVAFWCNPISGHNTLYWYLQNLGQGPELLIRYENEEAVDDSQLPKDRFSAERLKGVDSTLKIQPAELGDSAVYLCASSHRTGGSGELFFGEGSRLTVL.

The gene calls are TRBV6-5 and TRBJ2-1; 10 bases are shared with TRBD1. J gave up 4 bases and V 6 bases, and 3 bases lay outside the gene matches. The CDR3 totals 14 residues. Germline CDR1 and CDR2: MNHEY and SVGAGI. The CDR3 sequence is CASRPGQGYNEQFF. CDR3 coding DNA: TGTGCCAGCAGACCGGGACAGGGGTACAATGAGCAGTTCTTC.

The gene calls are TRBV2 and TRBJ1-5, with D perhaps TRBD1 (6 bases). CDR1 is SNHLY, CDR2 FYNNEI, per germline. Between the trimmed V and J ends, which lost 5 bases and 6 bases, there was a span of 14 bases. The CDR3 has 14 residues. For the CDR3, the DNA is TGTGCCAGCAGTCCAGGGGCTCGAAGTCAGCCCCAGCATTTT. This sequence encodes CASSPGARSQPQHF.

CDR3 in amino acids: CASSRIQGTGELFF. CDR3 bases: TGTGCCAGCAGCCGCATACAGGGCACCGGGGAGCTGTTTTTT. The V gene is TRBV7-2, the J gene TRBJ2-2; possible D gene TRBD1, 6 bases. V lost 5 bases to trimming and J lost 4 bases, with 11 bases between them. The CDR3 runs to 14 residues. Germline V gene lookup returns CDR1 SGHTA and CDR2 FQGNSA.